This TCR beta chain is drawn from a study of T cell responses to AZD1222 COVID-19 vaccine. This CDR3 has 19 amino acids. V trimming: 5 bases; J trimming: 0 bases; junction bases outside the gene matches: 18. Per germline, CDR1 MNHNY and CDR2 SVGAGI (reference sequence). Profiling relied on immunoSEQ multiplex PCR, and the TCRdb table lists in-frame clones only, not all of them. Of about 120,000 clones in the sample, over 75% were seen once. The chain links TRBV6-6 to TRBJ1-1, with 7 bases identical to TRBD1. The starting material was peripheral blood, obtained on day 0 of MenACWY control vaccination. This TCR came from an adult in good health. This CDR3 reads CASSHPSATGTFMNTEAFF. CDR3 nucleotide sequence: TGTGCCAGCAGTCACCCCTCCGCGACAGGGACTTTCATGAACACTGAAGCTTTCTTT.